This T cell receptor beta chain was identified during a study of identical twins. General study points: For zero-insertion analyses, partial confounding could come from invariant MAIT and iNKT cells. Surplus twin overlap in beta out-of-frame sequences was less pronounced. Fewer insertions characterized abundant cord blood beta clonotypes, whereas memory repertoires showed none.

The CDR3 loop spans 14 amino acids. Germline V lookup: CDR1 SEHNR, CDR2 FQNEAQ (reference sequence). V was cut by 2 bases and J by 5 bases, with 11 bases left in between. Note on this clonotype: Its cognate antigen is unknown.

cDNA carried unique molecular identifiers, and a universal primer site was added by template switching. TCRdb recomputed calls from the 5' RACE reads with MiXCR, one row per CDR3 protein. The sample shows roughly 250,000 distinct CDR3 sequences, about 7% of them seen only once. The same sample was also used in a study of yellow fever vaccine responses in identical twins.

V is TRBV7-9 and J is TRBJ2-3; maybe TRBD1 (6 bases). This TCR was sampled from a woman aged 18-29 years in good health. Sequencing input: memory (CD45RO+) T cells sorted from blood. CDR3 sequence reads: CASSLIQGRDTQYF. The CDR3 nucleotides read TGTGCCAGCAGCTTAATACAGGGTAGAGATACGCAGTATTTT.